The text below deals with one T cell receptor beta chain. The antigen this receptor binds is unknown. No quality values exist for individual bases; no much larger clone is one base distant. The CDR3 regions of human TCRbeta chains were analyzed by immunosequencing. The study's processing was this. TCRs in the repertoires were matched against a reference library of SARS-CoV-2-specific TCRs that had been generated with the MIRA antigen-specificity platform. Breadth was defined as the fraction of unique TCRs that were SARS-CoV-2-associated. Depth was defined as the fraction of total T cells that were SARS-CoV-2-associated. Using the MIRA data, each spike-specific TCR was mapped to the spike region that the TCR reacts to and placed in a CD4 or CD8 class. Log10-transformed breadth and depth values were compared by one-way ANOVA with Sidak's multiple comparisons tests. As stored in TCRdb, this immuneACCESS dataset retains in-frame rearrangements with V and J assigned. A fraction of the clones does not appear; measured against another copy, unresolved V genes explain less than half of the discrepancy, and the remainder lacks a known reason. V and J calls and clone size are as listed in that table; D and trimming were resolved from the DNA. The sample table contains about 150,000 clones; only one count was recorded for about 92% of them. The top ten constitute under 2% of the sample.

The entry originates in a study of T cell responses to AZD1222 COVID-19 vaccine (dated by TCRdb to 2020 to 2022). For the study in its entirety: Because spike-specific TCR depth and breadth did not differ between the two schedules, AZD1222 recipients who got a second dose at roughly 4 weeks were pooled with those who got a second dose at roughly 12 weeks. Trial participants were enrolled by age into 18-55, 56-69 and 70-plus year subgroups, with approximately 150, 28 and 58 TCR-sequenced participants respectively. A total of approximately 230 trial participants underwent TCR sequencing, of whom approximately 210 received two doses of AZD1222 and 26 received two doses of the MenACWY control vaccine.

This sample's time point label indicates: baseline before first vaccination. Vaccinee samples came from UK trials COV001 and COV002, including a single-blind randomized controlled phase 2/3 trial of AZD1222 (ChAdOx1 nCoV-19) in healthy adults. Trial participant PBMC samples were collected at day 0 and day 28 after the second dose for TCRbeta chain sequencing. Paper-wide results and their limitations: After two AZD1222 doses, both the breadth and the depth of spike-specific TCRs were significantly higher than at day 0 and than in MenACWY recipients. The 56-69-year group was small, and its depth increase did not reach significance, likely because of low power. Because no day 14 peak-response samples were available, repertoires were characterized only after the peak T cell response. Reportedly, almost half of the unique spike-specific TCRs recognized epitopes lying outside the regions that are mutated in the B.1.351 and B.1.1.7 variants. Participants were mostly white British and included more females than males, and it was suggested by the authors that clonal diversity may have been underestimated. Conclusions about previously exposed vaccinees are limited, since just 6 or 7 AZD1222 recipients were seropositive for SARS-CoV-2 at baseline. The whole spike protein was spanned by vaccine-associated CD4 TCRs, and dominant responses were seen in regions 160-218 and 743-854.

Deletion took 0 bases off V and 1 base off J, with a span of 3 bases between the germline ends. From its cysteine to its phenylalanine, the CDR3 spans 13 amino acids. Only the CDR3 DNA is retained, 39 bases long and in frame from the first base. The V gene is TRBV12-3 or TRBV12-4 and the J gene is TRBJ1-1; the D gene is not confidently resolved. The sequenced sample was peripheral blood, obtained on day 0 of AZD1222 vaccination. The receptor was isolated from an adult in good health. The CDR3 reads CASSLAGNTEAFF. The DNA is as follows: TGTGCCAGCAGTTTAGCCGGGAACACTGAAGCTTTCTTT.